Included here is one TCR beta chain sequence, with context. This entry belongs to a study of blood T cell repertoires in COVID-19. CDR3 length equals 16 residues. CDR1 is MNHEY, CDR2 SVGEGT, per germline. Trimming removed 2 bases from V and 4 bases from J; junction bases left unmatched: 5. Clones were read by immunoSEQ multiplex PCR, and TCRdb kept only the in-frame ones, dropping some. The profile shows 37,000 or so clones, around 90% of them singletons. The clonotype comes from a man between 65 and 85 years old with acute or convalescent COVID-19. The rearrangement joins TRBV6-2 or TRBV6-3 to TRBJ2-3; TRBD1 matches 11 bases. Sequenced input: peripheral blood. The CDR3 protein is CASSYNGQGAPDTQYF. DNA of the CDR3: TGTGCCAGCAGTTACAACGGACAGGGGGCACCAGATACGCAGTATTTT.